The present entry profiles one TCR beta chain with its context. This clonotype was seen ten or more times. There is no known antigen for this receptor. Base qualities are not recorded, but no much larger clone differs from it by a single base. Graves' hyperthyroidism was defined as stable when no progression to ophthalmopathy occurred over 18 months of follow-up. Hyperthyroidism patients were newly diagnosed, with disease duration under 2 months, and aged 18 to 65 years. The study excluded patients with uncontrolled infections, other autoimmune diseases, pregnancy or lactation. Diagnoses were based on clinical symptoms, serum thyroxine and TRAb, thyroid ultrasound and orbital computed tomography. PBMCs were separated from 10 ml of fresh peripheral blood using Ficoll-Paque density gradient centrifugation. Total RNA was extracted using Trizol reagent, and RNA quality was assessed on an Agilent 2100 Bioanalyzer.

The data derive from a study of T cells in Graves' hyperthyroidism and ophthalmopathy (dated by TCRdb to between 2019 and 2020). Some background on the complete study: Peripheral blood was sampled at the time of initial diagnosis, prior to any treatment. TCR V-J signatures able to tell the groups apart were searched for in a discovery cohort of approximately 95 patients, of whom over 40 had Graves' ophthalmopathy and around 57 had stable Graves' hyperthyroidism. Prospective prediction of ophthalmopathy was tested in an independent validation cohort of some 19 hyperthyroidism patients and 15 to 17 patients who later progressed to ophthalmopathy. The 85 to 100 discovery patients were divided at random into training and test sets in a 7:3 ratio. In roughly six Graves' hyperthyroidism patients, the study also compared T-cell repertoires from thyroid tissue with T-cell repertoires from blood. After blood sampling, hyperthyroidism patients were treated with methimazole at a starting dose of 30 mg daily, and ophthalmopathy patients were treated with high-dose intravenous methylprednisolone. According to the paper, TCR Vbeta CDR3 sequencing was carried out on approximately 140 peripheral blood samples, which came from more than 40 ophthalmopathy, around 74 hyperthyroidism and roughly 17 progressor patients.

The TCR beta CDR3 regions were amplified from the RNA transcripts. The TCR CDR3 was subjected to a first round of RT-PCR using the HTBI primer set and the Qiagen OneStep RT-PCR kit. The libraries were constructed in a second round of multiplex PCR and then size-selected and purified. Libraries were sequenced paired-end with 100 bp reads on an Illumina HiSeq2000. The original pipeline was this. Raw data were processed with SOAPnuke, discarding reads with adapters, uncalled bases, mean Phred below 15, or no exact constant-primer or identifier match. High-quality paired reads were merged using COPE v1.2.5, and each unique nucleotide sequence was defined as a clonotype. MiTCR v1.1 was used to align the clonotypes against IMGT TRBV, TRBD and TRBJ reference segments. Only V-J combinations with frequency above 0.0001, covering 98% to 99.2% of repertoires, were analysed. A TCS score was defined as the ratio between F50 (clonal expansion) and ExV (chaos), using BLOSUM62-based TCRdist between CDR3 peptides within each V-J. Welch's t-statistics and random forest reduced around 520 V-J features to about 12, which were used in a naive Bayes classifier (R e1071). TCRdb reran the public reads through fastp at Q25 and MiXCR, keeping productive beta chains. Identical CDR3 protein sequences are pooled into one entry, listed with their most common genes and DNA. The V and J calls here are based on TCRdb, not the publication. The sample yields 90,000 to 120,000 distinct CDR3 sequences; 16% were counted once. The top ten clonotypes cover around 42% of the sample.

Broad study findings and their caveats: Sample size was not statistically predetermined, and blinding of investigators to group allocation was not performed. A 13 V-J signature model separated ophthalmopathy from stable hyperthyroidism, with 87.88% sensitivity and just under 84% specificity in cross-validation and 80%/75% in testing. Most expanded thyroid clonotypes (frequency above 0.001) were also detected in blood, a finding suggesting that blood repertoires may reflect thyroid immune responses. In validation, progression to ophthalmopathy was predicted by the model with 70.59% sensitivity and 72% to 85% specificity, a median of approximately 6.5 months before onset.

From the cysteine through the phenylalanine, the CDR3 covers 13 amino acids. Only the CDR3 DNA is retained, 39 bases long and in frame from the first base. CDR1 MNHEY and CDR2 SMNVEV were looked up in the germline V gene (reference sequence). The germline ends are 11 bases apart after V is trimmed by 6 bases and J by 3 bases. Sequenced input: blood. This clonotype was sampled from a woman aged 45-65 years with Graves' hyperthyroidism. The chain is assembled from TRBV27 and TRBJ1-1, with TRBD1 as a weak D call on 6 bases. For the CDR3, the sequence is CASRQGRDTEAFF. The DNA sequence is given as TGTGCCAGCAGACAGGGAAGAGACACTGAAGCTTTCTTT.